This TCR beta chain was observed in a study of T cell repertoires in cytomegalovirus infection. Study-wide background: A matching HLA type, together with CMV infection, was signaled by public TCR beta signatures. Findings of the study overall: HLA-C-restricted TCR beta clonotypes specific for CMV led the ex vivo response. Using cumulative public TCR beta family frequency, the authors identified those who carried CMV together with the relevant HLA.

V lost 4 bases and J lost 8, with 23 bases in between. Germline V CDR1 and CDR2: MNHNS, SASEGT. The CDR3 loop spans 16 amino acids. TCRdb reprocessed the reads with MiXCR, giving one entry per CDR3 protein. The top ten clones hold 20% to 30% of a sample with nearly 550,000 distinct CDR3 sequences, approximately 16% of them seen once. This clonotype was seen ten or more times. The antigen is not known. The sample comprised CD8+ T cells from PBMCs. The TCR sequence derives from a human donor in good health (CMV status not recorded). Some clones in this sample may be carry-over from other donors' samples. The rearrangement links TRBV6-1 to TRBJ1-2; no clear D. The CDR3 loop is CASSAGGRWTIWGYTF. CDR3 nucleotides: TGTGCCAGCAGTGCCGGAGGAAGGTGGACTATTTGGGGCTACACCTTC.